The present TCR beta chain was sequenced within a study of spatial heterogeneity in lung cancer. Background on the study: Sequences of the beta chain were consistently detected in greater numbers than alpha-chain sequences.

This clonotype was seen at least ten times. Time point meaning: sample taken at primary tumor resection. From tumor, nontumor lung or frozen PBMC, whole RNA was taken unsorted for sequencing. There were 72 donors, all of them untreated patients with early-stage non-small cell lung cancer. V was pared by 6 bases and J by 6 bases, with 5 bases of the junction left unmatched. The germline V gene has CDR1 MGHDK and CDR2 SYGVNS. This CDR3 comprises 14 residues. Carried by each TCR cDNA molecule was a unique molecular identifier. TCRdb used MiXCR to reprocess the 5' RACE reads, holding one entry per CDR3 protein. The sample has under 100,000 distinct CDR3 sequences; approximately 8.5% are singletons.

The sequence was collected from a male donor with early-stage non-small cell lung cancer. Sequencing was performed on PBMCs, taken at surgery. The J gene is TRBJ2-5, the V gene TRBV25-1; 12 bases map to TRBD1. DNA for the CDR3: TGTGCCAGCAGGGGACAGGGGGCGACGCAGACCCAGTACTTC. It codes for CASRGQGATQTQYF.